This T cell receptor (beta chain) emerged from a study of tissue T cells after allogeneic stem cell transplantation. The CDR3 consists of 12 residues. The V gene lost 11 bases and the J gene lost 2 bases, with 11 bases spanning the gap. Per germline, CDR1 ENHRY and CDR2 SYGVKD. Clones were read by immunoSEQ multiplex PCR, and TCRdb kept only the in-frame ones, dropping some. The sample carries under 1,500 clones, roughly three quarters recorded once. This clone was picked up a small number of times. The chain recombines TRBV10-3 with TRBJ2-3; D remains ambiguous. Specimen: spleen tissue, collected at autopsy. The sequence came from a male patient of 60 years or more with steroid-refractory graft-versus-host disease after an allogeneic stem cell transplant. Some T cells may possibly be graft donor cells. CDR3 in amino acids: CARPDPTDTQYF. Here the CDR3 DNA reads TGTGCCCGCCCGGATCCCACAGATACGCAGTATTTT.